Below, 19 T cell receptor beta chains from the same sample are listed, as sequenced in a study of blood T cell repertoires in COVID-19. Measured with immunoSEQ multiplex PCR; TCRdb has only the in-frame clones, and not every one. The data hold 100,000 to 150,000 clones, with 80% to 95% observed a single time. The sequenced material came from peripheral blood. The receptors were sampled from a man aged 45-65 years with COVID-19, enrolled during active disease.

V gene TRBV6-5 combines with J gene TRBJ2-1, with 7 bases lining up with TRBD2. The CDR3 covers 14 residues. Germline CDR1 and CDR2: MNHEY and SVGAGI. J lost 5 bases, V lost 7 bases, and 8 bases had no gene match. The CDR3 loop is CASTKSLANNEQFF. The DNA of the CDR3 is TGTGCCAGCACCAAATCACTAGCGAACAATGAGCAGTTCTTC.

This chain joins TRBV28 and TRBJ1-2, with D possibly being TRBD1 (5 bases). CDR1 is MDHEN, CDR2 SYDVKM, per germline. V lost 3 bases, J lost 4 bases, and 15 bases lay in between. The CDR3 length is 15 residues. The CDR3 DNA reads TGTGCCAGCAGTTTGGGGCAGCCGACTTCCTATGGCTACACCTTC. The encoded protein is CASSLGQPTSYGYTF.

The chain uses TRBV7-2 and TRBJ2-3, with no clear D. Trimming cost V 1 base and J 2 bases, with 4 bases left between them. CDR3 length: 13 residues. Germline CDR1 and CDR2: SGHTA and FQGNSA. The CDR3 sequence is CASSLELTDTQYF. The CDR3 DNA reads as TGTGCCAGCAGCTTAGAGCTCACAGATACGCAGTATTTT.

This chain links TRBV5-6 with TRBJ2-7, with TRBD2 matching 10 bases. Germline CDR1 and CDR2: SGHDT and YYEEEE. V lost 4 bases, J lost 0 bases, and 4 bases stayed unmatched. The CDR3 spans 15 residues. The CDR3 nucleotides are TGTGCCAGCAGCCCTGGACTAGCGGTCTCCTACGAGCAGTACTTC. It yields the protein CASSPGLAVSYEQYF.

The chain has TRBV30 and TRBJ2-5; TRBD1 matches 7 bases. The CDR3 consists of 12 residues. The junction had 2 bases not matched to a gene; V was cut back by 4 bases and J by 3 bases. CDR1 is GTSNPN and CDR2 is SVGIG in the germline V gene (reference sequence). DNA for the CDR3: TGTGCCTGGAATACAGGGGAAGAGACCCAGTACTTC. It is translated as CAWNTGEETQYF.

CDR3 nucleotide sequence: TGTGCCAGCAGCCCCGGACACGGGAGTGGAATCGAGACCCAGTACTTC. It is translated as CASSPGHGSGIETQYF. The genes are TRBV9 and TRBJ2-5, with D possibly matching TRBD2 (6 bases). Germline values: CDR1 SGDLS, CDR2 YYNGEE. The CDR3 sequence is 16 residues long. Trimming removed 4 bases from V and 5 bases from J, with 21 bases in between.

With regard to this clone: Other DNA sequences from this sample encode an identical CDR3 as well. This chain's CDR3 is CASSIGTGRNEQFF. The CDR3 DNA reads as TGTGCCAGTAGTATCGGCACAGGGAGAAATGAGCAGTTCTTC. The rearrangement joins TRBV19 to TRBJ2-1; D might be TRBD1 (6 bases). Germline V gives CDR1 LNHDA, CDR2 SQIVND (reference sequence). The CDR3 is 14 amino acids. Trimming left V 3 bases short and J 7 bases short, with 13 bases between. Full variable domain (missing parts from reference TRBV19 and TRBJ2-1): DGGITQSPKYLFRKEGQNVTLSCEQNLNHDAMYWYRQDPGQGLRLIYYSQIVNDFQKGDIAEGYSVSREKKESFPLTVTSAQKNPTAFYLCASSIGTGRNEQFFGPGTRLTVL.

The V call is TRBV4-3, the J call TRBJ2-1; D gene uncertain. The length of the CDR3 is 13 residues. V lost 0 bases to trimming and J lost 13 bases, with 13 bases between them. Per the germline V gene, CDR1 is LGHNA and CDR2 is YSLEER. CDR3 in amino acids: CASSQDLPRRQFF. The CDR3 region has the DNA TGCGCCAGCAGCCAAGATCTGCCTAGGAGACAGTTCTTC.

The chain links TRBV7-9 to TRBJ1-4, with D possibly being TRBD1 (5 bases). Trimming pared 8 bases from V and 8 bases from J, leaving 21 bases between. The germline CDR1 and CDR2 sequences are SEHNR and FQNEAQ (reference sequence). The CDR3 contains 15 residues. The DNA of the CDR3 is TGTGCCAGCCAAGCCAATGGCCAGGGAGGCGAAAAACTGTTTTTT. Amino acid sequence: CASQANGQGGEKLFF.

This clone has only one observation. The chain uses TRBV19 and TRBJ2-1; D is undetermined. Germline V lookup: CDR1 LNHDA, CDR2 SQIVND (reference sequence). Deletions cut 3 bases from V and 9 bases from J, with 18 bases between. The CDR3 length is 15 residues. CDR3 sequence reads: CASSMVGSFAVEQFF. The CDR3 DNA reads TGTGCCAGTAGTATGGTTGGCTCGTTTGCTGTTGAGCAGTTCTTC.

CDR3 nucleotides: TGCGCCAGCAGCCCCTCGGACAGGGGCGAGGGGGAGACCCAGTACTTC. It specifies CASSPSDRGEGETQYF. J is TRBJ2-5 and V is TRBV4-1; TRBD1 agrees at 9 bases. V shed 4 bases and J 5 bases; nucleotides not matched to a gene: 11. CDR3 length: 16 residues. Germline V gene sequence: CDR1 MGHRA, CDR2 YSYEKL.

J is TRBJ1-5 and V is TRBV20-1; D gene ambiguous. The CDR3 totals 16 residues. The V gene lost 3 bases and the J gene lost 5 bases, with 20 bases spanning the gap. In germline, CDR1 is DFQATT, CDR2 SNEGSKA (reference sequence). The CDR3 DNA reads TGCAGTGCTAGTTATAATGTCCCTGCGGGAGATCAGCCCCAGCATTTT. It translates to CSASYNVPAGDQPQHF.

V gene TRBV28 combines with J gene TRBJ2-7, with D possibly being TRBD1 (5 bases). Trimming removed 5 bases from V and 7 bases from J, with 12 bases in between. The CDR3 is made up of 12 amino acids. The germline V gene encodes CDR1 MDHEN and CDR2 SYDVKM. The CDR3 bases are TGTGCCAGCAGTCTAAACCACAGGGAGCAGTACTTC. Residues: CASSLNHREQYF. Based on the CDR3 plus reference TRBV28 and TRBJ2-7, the full variable domain is DVKVTQSSRYLVKRTGEKVFLECVQDMDHENMFWYRQDPGLGLRLIYFSYDVKMKEKGDIPEGYSVSREKKERFSLILESASTNQTSMYLCASSLNHREQYFGPGTRLTVT.

The chain carries TRBV13 and TRBJ2-3; 9 bases align to TRBD1. The J segment lost 6 bases and the V segment lost 3 bases, leaving 7 bases of the junction unmatched. This CDR3 comprises 15 residues. Germline lookup yields CDR1 PRHDT and CDR2 FYEKMQ (reference sequence). CDR3 nucleotides: TGTGCCAGCAGCTTGGACAGGGGTGCGTGGGATACGCAGTATTTT. Its translation: CASSLDRGAWDTQYF.

The CDR3 DNA reads as TGTGCCAGTAGCCCATCCCGGGACAGGACTGAAGCTTTCTTT. Translating it yields CASSPSRDRTEAFF. The chain joins TRBV19 to TRBJ1-1, with 8 nucleotides matching TRBD1. The junction had 8 bases not matched to a gene; V was cut back by 6 bases and J by 5 bases. From germline, CDR1 is LNHDA and CDR2 SQIVND (reference sequence). This CDR3 comprises 14 residues.

The rearrangement uses TRBV5-5 and TRBJ2-1; D is ambiguous. CDR1 is SGHKS and CDR2 is YYEKEE in the germline V gene (reference sequence). This CDR3 is 13 amino acids long. Trimming removed 2 bases from V and 7 bases from J, with 10 bases in between. Here the CDR3 reads CASSFRLANEQFF. CDR3 sequence (DNA): TGTGCCAGCAGCTTTAGACTGGCGAATGAGCAGTTCTTC.

The chain is built from TRBV21-1 and TRBJ2-1; no DNA check was done on the table's D call, TRBD2. TRBV21-1 is a pseudogene segment. This CDR3 contains 15 residues. CDR3 DNA: TGTGCCAGCAGCACGACTAGCGGACCCACGGATGAGCAGTTCTTC. Amino acids: CASSTTSGPTDEQFF.

In this sample, this clone turned up a few times. The chain uses TRBV4-2 and TRBJ2-2, with D possibly matching TRBD2 (6 bases). Germline CDR1 LGHNA, CDR2 YNFKEQ. The V end lost 5 bases, the J end lost 1 base, and 14 bases lay between the germline ends. CDR3 size: 16 residues. This CDR3 reads CASSYRDSKNTGELFF. DNA for the CDR3: TGTGCCAGCAGCTACCGGGACTCGAAGAACACCGGGGAGCTGTTTTTT.

The chain combines TRBV3-1 (or the pseudogene TRBV3-2) with TRBJ1-1, with 8 nucleotides matching TRBD1. This CDR3 contains 14 residues. V gave up 0 bases and J gave up 10 bases; unmatched junction bases: 7. The germline gives CDR1 LGHDT, CDR2 YNNKEL (reference sequence). CDR3 sequence reads: CASSQDQRTGRAFF. Written as DNA, the CDR3 is TGTGCCAGCAGCCAAGATCAGAGGACAGGGAGAGCTTTCTTT.